The rows below give T cell receptor beta chains drawn from one sample of a study of response to subunit inactivated influenza vaccine. A single record per CDR3 protein comes from TCRdb applying MiXCR to the RT-PCR reads. The table records 280,000 or so distinct CDR3 sequences, about a fifth of them present only once. Sequenced here: PBMCs from blood, sampled 21 months after vaccination. The receptors derive from a man in his fifties or sixties who received an inactivated influenza vaccine. CDR3s include the opening cysteine and the closing phenylalanine or tryptophan. Fields, in order: D gene, V gene, J gene, clone size, CDR3 protein, CDR3 DNA. A D gene is named only where the DNA matches it firmly. Clone size is shown for a subset of rows, as once, few, many or a class of expanded clone.

d_gene: -; v_gene: TRBV19; j_gene: TRBJ2-4; abundance: -; CDR3aa: CASSIAGIKNIQYF; CDR3nt: TGTGCCAGTAGTATAGCGGGGATCAAAAACATTCAGTACTTC
d_gene: -; v_gene: TRBV6-2/TRBV6-3; j_gene: TRBJ1-1; abundance: many; CDR3aa: CASTEGRSNTEAFF; CDR3nt: TGTGCCAGCACCGAAGGACGGTCGAACACTGAAGCTTTCTTT
d_gene: -; v_gene: TRBV21-1; j_gene: TRBJ2-5; abundance: -; CDR3aa: CASHIPRQLETQYF; CDR3nt: TGTGCCAGCCATATACCGCGACAGCTCGAGACCCAGTACTTC
d_gene: TRBD2; v_gene: TRBV9; j_gene: TRBJ2-5; abundance: few; CDR3aa: CASSVSGRVQETQYF; CDR3nt: TGTGCCAGCAGCGTCAGCGGGAGGGTTCAAGAGACCCAGTACTTC
d_gene: -; v_gene: TRBV27; j_gene: TRBJ1-2; abundance: -; CDR3aa: CASSLLGGAYGYTF; CDR3nt: TGTGCCAGCAGTTTACTAGGTGGCGCCTATGGCTACACCTTC
d_gene: TRBD1; v_gene: TRBV12-3/TRBV12-4; j_gene: TRBJ2-5; abundance: -; CDR3aa: CASSLDRGQVETQYF; CDR3nt: TGTGCCAGCAGTCTCGACAGGGGGCAGGTAGAGACCCAGTACTTC
d_gene: -; v_gene: TRBV29-1; j_gene: TRBJ1-1; abundance: -; CDR3aa: CSAAWGTDEAFF; CDR3nt: TGCAGCGCTGCCTGGGGGACGGATGAAGCTTTCTTT
d_gene: -; v_gene: TRBV19; j_gene: TRBJ2-1; abundance: once; CDR3aa: CASSIRVISYEQFF; CDR3nt: TGTGCCAGTAGTATTAGGGTAATTAGCTATGAGCAGTTCTTC
d_gene: -; v_gene: TRBV6-5; j_gene: TRBJ1-1; abundance: many; CDR3aa: CASSYSGVWGEAFF; CDR3nt: TGTGCCAGCAGTTACTCTGGAGTTTGGGGTGAAGCTTTCTTT
d_gene: -; v_gene: TRBV20-1; j_gene: TRBJ2-7; abundance: -; CDR3aa: CSAGPIPREQYF; CDR3nt: TGCAGTGCTGGCCCGATCCCCCGCGAGCAGTACTTC
d_gene: TRBD1; v_gene: TRBV7-2; j_gene: TRBJ1-5; abundance: -; CDR3aa: CASSLNYRGDNQPQHF; CDR3nt: TGTGCCAGCAGCTTAAACTACAGGGGTGACAATCAGCCCCAGCATTTT
d_gene: TRBD1; v_gene: TRBV7-6; j_gene: TRBJ2-2; abundance: few; CDR3aa: CASSLRQGNTGELFF; CDR3nt: TGTGCCAGCAGCTTAAGACAGGGGAACACCGGGGAGCTGTTTTTT
d_gene: -; v_gene: TRBV6-2/TRBV6-3; j_gene: TRBJ1-1; abundance: -; CDR3aa: CASRRGQTMNTEAFF; CDR3nt: TGTGCCAGCAGACGAGGACAGACCATGAACACTGAAGCTTTCTTT
d_gene: TRBD2; v_gene: TRBV29-1; j_gene: TRBJ2-1; abundance: many; CDR3aa: CSAAGVGVREQFF; CDR3nt: TGCAGCGCCGCGGGGGTGGGAGTAAGGGAGCAGTTCTTC
d_gene: -; v_gene: TRBV21-1; j_gene: TRBJ2-7; abundance: -; CDR3aa: CASSKARKDRGQNYEQYF; CDR3nt: TGTGCCAGCAGCAAGGCCCGCAAAGACAGGGGGCAAAACTACGAGCAGTACTTC
d_gene: -; v_gene: TRBV12-3/TRBV12-4; j_gene: TRBJ2-2; abundance: -; CDR3aa: CASSLVGRTGELFF; CDR3nt: TGTGCCAGCAGTTTAGTGGGTCGAACCGGGGAGCTGTTTTTT
d_gene: TRBD1; v_gene: TRBV12-3/TRBV12-4; j_gene: TRBJ2-7; abundance: -; CDR3aa: CASSFFEQGASEQYF; CDR3nt: TGTGCCAGCAGTTTCTTCGAGCAGGGGGCAAGCGAGCAGTACTTC
d_gene: -; v_gene: TRBV6-2/TRBV6-3; j_gene: TRBJ1-5; abundance: -; CDR3aa: CASRGSAANQPQHF; CDR3nt: TGTGCCAGCAGAGGGTCGGCCGCAAATCAGCCCCAGCATTTT